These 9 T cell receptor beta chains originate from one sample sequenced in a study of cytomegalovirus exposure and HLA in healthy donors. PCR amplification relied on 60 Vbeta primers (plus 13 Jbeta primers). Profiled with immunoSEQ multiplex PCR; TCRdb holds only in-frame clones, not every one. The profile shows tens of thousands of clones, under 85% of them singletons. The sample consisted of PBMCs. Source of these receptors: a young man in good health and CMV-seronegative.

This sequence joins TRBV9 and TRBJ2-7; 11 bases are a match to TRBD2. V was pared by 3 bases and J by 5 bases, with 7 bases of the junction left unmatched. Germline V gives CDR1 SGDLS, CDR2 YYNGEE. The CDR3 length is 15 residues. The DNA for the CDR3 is TGTGCCAGCAGCGAGTTAGCGGGGGGGCCCCACGAGCAGTACTTC. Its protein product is CASSELAGGPHEQYF. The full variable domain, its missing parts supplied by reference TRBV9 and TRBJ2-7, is DSGVTQTPKHLITATGQRVTLRCSPRSGDLSVYWYQQSLDQGLQFLIQYYNGEERAKGNILERFSAQQFPDLHSELNLSSLELGDSALYFCASSELAGGPHEQYFGPGTRLTVT.

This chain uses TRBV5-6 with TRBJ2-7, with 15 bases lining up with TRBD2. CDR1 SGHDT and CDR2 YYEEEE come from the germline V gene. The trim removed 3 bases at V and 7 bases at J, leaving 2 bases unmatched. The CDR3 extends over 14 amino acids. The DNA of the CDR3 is TGTGCCAGCAGCTGGGGACTAGCGGGGGGTGAGCAGTACTTC. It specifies CASSWGLAGGEQYF.

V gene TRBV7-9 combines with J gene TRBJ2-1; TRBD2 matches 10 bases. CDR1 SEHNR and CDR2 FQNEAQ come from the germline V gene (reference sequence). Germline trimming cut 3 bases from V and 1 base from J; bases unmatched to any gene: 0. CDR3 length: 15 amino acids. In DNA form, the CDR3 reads TGTGCCAGCAGCTTTAGCGGGGGGTCCTACAATGAGCAGTTCTTC. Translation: CASSFSGGSYNEQFF.

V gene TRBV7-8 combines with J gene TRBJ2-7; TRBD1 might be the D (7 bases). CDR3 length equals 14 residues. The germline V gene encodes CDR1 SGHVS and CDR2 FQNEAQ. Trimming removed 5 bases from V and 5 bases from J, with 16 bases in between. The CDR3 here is CASSPGGGRDEQYV. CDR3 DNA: TGTGCCAGCAGCCCCGGAGGGGGCCGCGACGAGCAGTACGTC.

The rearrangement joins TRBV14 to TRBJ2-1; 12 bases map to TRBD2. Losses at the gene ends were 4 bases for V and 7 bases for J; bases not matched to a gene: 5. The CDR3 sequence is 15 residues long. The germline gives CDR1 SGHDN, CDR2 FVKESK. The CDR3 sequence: CASSLLAGGPNEQFF. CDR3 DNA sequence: TGTGCCAGCAGCCTTCTAGCGGGGGGGCCAAATGAGCAGTTCTTC.

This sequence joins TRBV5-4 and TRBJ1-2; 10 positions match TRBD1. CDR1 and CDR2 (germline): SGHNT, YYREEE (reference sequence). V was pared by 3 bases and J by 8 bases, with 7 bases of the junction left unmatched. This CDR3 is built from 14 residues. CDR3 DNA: TGTGCCAGCAGCTCGACGGGACAGGGGTACGGCTACACCTTC. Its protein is CASSSTGQGYGYTF.

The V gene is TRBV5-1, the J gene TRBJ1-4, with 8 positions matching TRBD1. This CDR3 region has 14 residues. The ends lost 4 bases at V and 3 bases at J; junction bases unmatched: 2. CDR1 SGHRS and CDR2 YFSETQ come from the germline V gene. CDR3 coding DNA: TGCGCCAGCAGCCGGACAGGGCCTAATGAAAAACTGTTTTTT. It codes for CASSRTGPNEKLFF.

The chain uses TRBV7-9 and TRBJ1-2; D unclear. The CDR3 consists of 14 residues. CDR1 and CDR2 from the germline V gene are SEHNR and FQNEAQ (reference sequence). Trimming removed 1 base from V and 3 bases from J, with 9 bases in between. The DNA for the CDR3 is TGTGCCAGCAGCTTAGTTGGGCAGTACTATGGCTACACCTTC. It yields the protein CASSLVGQYYGYTF. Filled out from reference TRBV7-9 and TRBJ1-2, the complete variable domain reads DTGVSQNPRHKITKRGQNVTFRCDPISEHNRLYWYRQTLGQGPEFLTYFQNEAQLEKSRLLSDRFSAERPKGSFSTLEIQRTEQGDSAMYLCASSLVGQYYGYTFGSGTRLTVV.

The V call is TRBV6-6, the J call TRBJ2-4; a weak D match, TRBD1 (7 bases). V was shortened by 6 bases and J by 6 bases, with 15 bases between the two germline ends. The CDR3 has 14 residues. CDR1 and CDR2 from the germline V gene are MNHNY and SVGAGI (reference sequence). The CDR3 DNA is TGTGCCAGCAGGGAGGGGCAGGGGGTAAACATTCAGTACTTC. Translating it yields CASREGQGVNIQYF.